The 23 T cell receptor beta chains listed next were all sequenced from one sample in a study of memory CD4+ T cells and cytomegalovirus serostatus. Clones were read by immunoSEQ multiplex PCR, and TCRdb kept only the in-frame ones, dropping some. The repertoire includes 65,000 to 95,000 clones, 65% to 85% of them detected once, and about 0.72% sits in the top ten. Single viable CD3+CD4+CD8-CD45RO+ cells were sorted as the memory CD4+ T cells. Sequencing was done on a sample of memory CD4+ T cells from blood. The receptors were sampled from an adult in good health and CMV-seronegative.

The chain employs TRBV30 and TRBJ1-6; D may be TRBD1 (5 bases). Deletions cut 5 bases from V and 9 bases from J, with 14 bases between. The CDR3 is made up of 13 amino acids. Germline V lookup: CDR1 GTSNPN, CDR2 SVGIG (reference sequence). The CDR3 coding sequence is TGTGCCTGGGAGGAGGGGACGGGTTCACCCCTCCACTTT. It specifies CAWEEGTGSPLHF.

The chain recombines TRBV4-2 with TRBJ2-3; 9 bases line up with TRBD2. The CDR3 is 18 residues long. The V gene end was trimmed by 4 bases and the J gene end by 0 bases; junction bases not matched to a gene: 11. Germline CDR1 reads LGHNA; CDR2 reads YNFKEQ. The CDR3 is CASSPMGPLAGSTDTQYF. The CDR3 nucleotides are TGTGCCAGCAGCCCGATGGGGCCCCTAGCGGGGAGCACAGATACGCAGTATTTT.

As DNA, the CDR3 is TGTGCCAGCAGTCCACCCGGCCGAGGGTTAATCTCGGAAGAGCAGTACTTC. Amino acids: CASSPPGRGLISEEQYF. The chain combines TRBV28 with TRBJ2-7, with D perhaps matching TRBD2 (5 bases). Germline V gives CDR1 MDHEN, CDR2 SYDVKM. This CDR3 has 17 residues. Trimming took 5 bases from V and 7 from J, leaving 27 bases between them.

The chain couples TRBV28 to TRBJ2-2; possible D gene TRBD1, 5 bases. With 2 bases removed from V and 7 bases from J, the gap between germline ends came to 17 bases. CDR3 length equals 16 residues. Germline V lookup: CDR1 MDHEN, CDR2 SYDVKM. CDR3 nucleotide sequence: TGTGCCAGCAGTTTAAACGCCAGGGCGAACGTCGGGGAGCTGTTTTTT. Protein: CASSLNARANVGELFF.

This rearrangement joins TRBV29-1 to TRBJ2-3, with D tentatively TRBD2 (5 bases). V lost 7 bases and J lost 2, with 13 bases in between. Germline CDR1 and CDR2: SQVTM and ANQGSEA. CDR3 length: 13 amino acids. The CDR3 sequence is CSAGGQHTDTQYF. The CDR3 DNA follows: TGCAGCGCTGGAGGCCAGCACACAGATACGCAGTATTTT.

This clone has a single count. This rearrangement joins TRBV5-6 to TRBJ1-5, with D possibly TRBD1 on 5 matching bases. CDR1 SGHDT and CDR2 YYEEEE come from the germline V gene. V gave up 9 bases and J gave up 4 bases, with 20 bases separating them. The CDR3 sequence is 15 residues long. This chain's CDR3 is CATKTWGEGNQPQHF. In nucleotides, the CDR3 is TGTGCCACCAAAACCTGGGGGGAGGGGAATCAGCCCCAGCATTTT.

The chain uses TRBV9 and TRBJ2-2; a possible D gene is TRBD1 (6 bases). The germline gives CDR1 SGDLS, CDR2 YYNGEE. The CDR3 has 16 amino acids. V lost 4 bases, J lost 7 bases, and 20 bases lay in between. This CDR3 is CASSSRRQDRGGELFF. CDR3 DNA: TGTGCCAGCAGCTCCCGCCGACAGGACCGGGGCGGGGAGCTGTTTTTT.

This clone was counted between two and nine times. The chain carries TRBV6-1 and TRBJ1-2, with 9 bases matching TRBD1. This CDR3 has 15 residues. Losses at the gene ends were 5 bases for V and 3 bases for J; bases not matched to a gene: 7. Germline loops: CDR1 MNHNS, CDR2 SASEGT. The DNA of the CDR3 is TGTGCCAGCAGTCTAGGACAGGGGCGCTACTATGGCTACACCTTC. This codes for CASSLGQGRYYGYTF.

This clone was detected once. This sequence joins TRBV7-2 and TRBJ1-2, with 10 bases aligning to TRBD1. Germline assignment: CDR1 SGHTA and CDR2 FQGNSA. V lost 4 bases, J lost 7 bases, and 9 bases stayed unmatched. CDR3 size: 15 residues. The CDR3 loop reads CASSSRDRGIIGYTF. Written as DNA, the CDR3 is TGTGCCAGCAGCTCAAGGGACAGGGGAATAATTGGCTACACCTTC.

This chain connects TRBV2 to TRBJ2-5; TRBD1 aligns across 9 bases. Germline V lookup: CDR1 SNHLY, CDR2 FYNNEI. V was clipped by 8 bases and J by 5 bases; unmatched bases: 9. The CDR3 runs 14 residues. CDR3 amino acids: CASLHETGGETQYF. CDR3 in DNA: TGTGCCAGCCTTCACGAGACAGGGGGGGAGACCCAGTACTTC.

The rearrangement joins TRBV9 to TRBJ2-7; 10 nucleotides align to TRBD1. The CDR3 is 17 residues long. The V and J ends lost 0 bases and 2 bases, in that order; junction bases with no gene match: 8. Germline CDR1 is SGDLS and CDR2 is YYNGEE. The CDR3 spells CASSVVGGTGDTYEQYF. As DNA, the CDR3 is TGTGCCAGCAGCGTAGTGGGGGGGACAGGGGATACCTACGAGCAGTACTTC. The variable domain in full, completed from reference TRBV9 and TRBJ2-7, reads DSGVTQTPKHLITATGQRVTLRCSPRSGDLSVYWYQQSLDQGLQFLIQYYNGEERAKGNILERFSAQQFPDLHSELNLSSLELGDSALYFCASSVVGGTGDTYEQYFGPGTRLTVT.

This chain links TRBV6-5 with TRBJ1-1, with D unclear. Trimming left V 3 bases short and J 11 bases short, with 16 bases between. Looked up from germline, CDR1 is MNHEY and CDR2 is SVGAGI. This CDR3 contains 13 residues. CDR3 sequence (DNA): TGTGCCAGCAGTTATGACTTAGGCGCGGCGGCTTTCTTT. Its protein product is CASSYDLGAAAFF.

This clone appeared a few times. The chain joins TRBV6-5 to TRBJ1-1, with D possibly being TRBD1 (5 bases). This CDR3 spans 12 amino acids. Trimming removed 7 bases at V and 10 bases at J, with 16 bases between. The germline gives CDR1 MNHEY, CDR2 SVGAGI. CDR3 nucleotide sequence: TGTGCCAGCACCTCCCCGAGTAGGGGAGCTTTCTTT. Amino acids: CASTSPSRGAFF.

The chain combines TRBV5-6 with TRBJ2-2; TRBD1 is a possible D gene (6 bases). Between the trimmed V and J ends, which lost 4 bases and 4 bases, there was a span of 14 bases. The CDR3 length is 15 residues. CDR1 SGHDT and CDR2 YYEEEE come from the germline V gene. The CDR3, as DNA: TGTGCCAGCAGCAACACAGGGTTAGGCACCGGGGAGCTGTTTTTT. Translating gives CASSNTGLGTGELFF.

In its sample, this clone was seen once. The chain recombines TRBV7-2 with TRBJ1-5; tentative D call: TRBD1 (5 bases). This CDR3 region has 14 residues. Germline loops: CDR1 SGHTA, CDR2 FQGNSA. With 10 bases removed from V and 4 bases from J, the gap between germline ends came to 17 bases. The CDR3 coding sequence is TGTGCCACCGGAAGTGGGGGGGGAAATCAGCCCCAGCATTTT. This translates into CATGSGGGNQPQHF.

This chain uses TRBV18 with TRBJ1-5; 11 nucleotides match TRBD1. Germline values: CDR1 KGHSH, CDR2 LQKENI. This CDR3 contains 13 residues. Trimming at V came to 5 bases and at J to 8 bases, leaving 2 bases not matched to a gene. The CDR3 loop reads CASSRDRGEPQHF. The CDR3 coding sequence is TGTGCCAGCTCAAGGGACAGGGGGGAGCCCCAGCATTTT.

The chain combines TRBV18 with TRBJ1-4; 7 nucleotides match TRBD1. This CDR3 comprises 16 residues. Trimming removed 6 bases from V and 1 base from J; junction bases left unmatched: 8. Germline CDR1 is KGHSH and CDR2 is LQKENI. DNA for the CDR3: TGTGCCAGCTCCCCGGCGCAGGGGGGAACTAATGAAAAACTGTTTTTT. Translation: CASSPAQGGTNEKLFF.

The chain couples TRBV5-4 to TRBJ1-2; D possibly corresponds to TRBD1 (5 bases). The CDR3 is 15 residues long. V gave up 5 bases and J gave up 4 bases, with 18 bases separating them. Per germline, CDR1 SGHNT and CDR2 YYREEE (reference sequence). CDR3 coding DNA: TGTGCCAGCAGTAAAGGGGTCCAGGTCTCCTATGGCTACACCTTC. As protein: CASSKGVQVSYGYTF.

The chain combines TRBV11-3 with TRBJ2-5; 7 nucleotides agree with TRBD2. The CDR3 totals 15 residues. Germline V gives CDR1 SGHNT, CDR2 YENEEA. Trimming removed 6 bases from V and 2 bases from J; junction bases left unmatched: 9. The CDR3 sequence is CASSLGLAEQETQYF. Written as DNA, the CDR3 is TGTGCCAGCAGTCTTGGGCTAGCGGAGCAAGAGACCCAGTACTTC.

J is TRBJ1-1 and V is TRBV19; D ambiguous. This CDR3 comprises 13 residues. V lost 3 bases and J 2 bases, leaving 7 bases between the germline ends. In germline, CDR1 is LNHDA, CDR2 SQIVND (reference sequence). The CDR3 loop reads CASSIQVNTEAFF. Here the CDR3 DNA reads TGTGCCAGTAGTATTCAAGTAAACACTGAAGCTTTCTTT.

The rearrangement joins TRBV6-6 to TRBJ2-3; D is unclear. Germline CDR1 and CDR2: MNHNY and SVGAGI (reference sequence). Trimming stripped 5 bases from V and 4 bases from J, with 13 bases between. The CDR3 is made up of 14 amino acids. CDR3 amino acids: CASSDNGRADTQYF. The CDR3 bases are TGTGCCAGCAGTGACAATGGTCGGGCAGATACGCAGTATTTT.

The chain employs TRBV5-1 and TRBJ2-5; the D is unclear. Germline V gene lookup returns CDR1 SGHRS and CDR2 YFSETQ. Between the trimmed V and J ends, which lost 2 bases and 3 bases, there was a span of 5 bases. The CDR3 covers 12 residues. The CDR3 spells CASSLGEETQYF. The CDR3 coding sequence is TGCGCCAGCAGCTTAGGTGAAGAGACCCAGTACTTC.

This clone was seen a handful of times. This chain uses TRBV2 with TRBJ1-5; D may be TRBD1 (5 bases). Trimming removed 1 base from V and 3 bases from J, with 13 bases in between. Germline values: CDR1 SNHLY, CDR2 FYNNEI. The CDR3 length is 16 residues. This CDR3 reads CASSEGYGATNQPQHF. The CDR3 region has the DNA TGTGCCAGCAGTGAAGGGTACGGGGCGACCAATCAGCCCCAGCATTTT.